Reported below is one TCR beta chain. It lacks a known antigen. No base quality values were provided; no much bigger clone lies one nucleotide off. The data belong to a study of T cell responses to AZD1222 COVID-19 vaccine listed by TCRdb under 2021. General notes on the study: AZD1222 recipients given second doses at about 4 weeks or at about 12 weeks were pooled, since spike-specific TCR depth and breadth were not found to differ between the two schedules. TCR sequencing was performed for roughly 250 trial participants, of whom about 200 were given two doses of AZD1222 and around 25 were given two doses of MenACWY control vaccine. Trial participants were enrolled by age into 18-55, 56-69 and 70-plus year subgroups, with about 150, 28 and 57 TCR-sequenced participants respectively. The investigation overall reported the following: Only six AZD1222 recipients were SARS-CoV-2 seropositive at baseline, limiting conclusions about previously exposed vaccinees. Nearly half of unique spike-specific TCRs reportedly recognized epitopes outside regions mutated in the B.1.351 and B.1.1.7 variants. After two AZD1222 doses, spike-specific TCR breadth and depth were significantly higher than at day 0 and than in MenACWY recipients. No day 14 peak-response samples were available, so repertoires were characterized only after the peak T cell response. Most participants were white British and females outnumbered males, and the authors suggested that clonal diversity may have been underestimated. The 56-69-year group was small, and its depth increase did not reach significance, likely because of low power. Vaccine-associated CD4 TCRs spanned the whole spike protein, with dominant responses in regions 160-218 and 743-854.

CDR1 and CDR2 are read off the germline V gene as ENHRY and SYGVKD. The junction shows trimming of 10 bases on V and 0 bases on J, plus 12 bases between the germline ends. The CDR3 covers 13 residues, taking in both the cysteine and the phenylalanine. CDR3 DNA is the only sequence kept; it has 39 bases, read in frame from the first base. This specimen's time point label, per the study, means: baseline before first vaccination. Samples from vaccinated people were obtained from the UK trials COV001 and COV002, which included a single-blind randomized controlled phase 2/3 trial of AZD1222 (ChAdOx1 nCoV-19) in healthy adults. Trial participant PBMC samples were collected at day 0 and day 28 after the second dose for TCRbeta chain sequencing. The CDR3 regions of human TCRbeta chains were subjected to immunosequencing. On the study's bioinformatics: TCRs in the repertoires were compared against a reference library of SARS-CoV-2-specific TCRs that had been generated with the MIRA antigen-specificity platform. Breadth was defined as the fraction of unique TCRs that were SARS-CoV-2-associated, and depth was defined as the fraction of total T cells that were SARS-CoV-2-associated. Each spike-specific TCR was assigned to its reactive spike region and to a CD4 or CD8 class using the MIRA data. Log10-transformed breadth and depth values were compared by one-way ANOVA with Sidak's multiple comparisons tests. TCRdb took over this immuneACCESS table, retaining in-frame rearrangements with V and J assigned. Such tables are incomplete; in checked studies, under half of the missing clones stem from an unresolved V gene, and the remainder is unexplained. V and J calls and clone size are those listed in that table; D and trimming were worked out from the DNA. Counted in this sample were about 130,000 clones; about 90% of them appeared once. The ten largest make up around 1.5% of the sample.

This receptor chain uses TRBV10-3 and TRBJ1-1; a tentative D call is TRBD1 (5 bases match). The sample was peripheral blood, taken on day 0 of AZD1222 vaccination. The receptor comes from an adult in good health. The nucleotides are TGTGCCACTCAGGGAGTCATGAACACTGAAGCTTTCTTT. This gives the protein CATQGVMNTEAFF.